This entry concerns a single T cell receptor beta chain. What it recognizes is unknown. This entry belongs to a study of T cell responses to AZD1222 COVID-19 vaccine. The method was immunoSEQ multiplex PCR; TCRdb's version includes in-frame clones alone and lacks a portion of them. This table holds about 160,000 clones, roughly 94% found once. Study conclusions and caveats: Clonal diversity may have been underestimated, and the donors were mostly white British, with more females than males.

The clonotype comes from an adult who received the AZD1222 COVID-19 vaccine. The material was peripheral blood, obtained 28 days after the second AZD1222 dose.

This CDR3 reads CAISRDNEQFF. DNA for the CDR3: TGTGCCATCAGCCGGGACAATGAGCAGTTCTTC. V and J are TRBV10-3 and TRBJ2-1; D not resolved. Germline CDR1 and CDR2: ENHRY and SYGVKD. This CDR3 region has 11 residues. V was trimmed by 6 bases and J by 5 bases, leaving 5 bases between them.